This T cell receptor (beta chain) came from a study of liver allograft versus peripheral blood T cells. About the study: Transplanted-liver T cell receptor repertoires were compared with recipients' peripheral blood repertoires.

The sample holds a few counts of this clonotype. V was pared by 4 bases and J by 4 bases, with 17 bases between. Germline CDR1 is SGDLS and CDR2 is YYNGEE. The CDR3 sequence is 15 residues long. TCRdb ran MiXCR on the reads and lists one entry per CDR3 protein. The sample holds about 7,900 distinct CDR3 sequences, over 15% seen once. This chain connects TRBV9 to TRBJ1-1; no clear D gene. The sequence came from a human patient who had a liver transplant. Some T cells may have originated in the graft donor. CDR3 loop: CASSPTRRGTTEAFF. CDR3 sequence (DNA): TGTGCCAGCAGCCCGACCCGACGGGGAACCACTGAAGCTTTCTTT.